This T cell receptor beta chain was observed in a study of control samples from healthy donors and cancer patients. In regard to this clone: Germline and junction disagree at one end, which may indicate a read error.

Assay: immunoSEQ multiplex PCR; the TCRdb copy retains only in-frame clones and omits some. The sample lists about 220,000 clones, just under 95% occurring once. The CDR3 is 16 residues long. Per the germline V gene, CDR1 is SGHTA and CDR2 is FQGNSA. The receptor was isolated from a man aged 50 or older in good health. The gene calls are TRBV7-2 and TRBJ2-1; TRBD2 is a possible D gene (5 bases). Sequenced sample: blood. For the CDR3, the DNA is TGTGTCAGCGGTGGTAGGAGAAAGGAGGTCTACAATGAGCAGTTCTTC. Protein: CVSGGRRKEVYNEQFF.